This TCR beta chain emerged from a study of cytomegalovirus exposure and HLA in healthy donors. Study information: T cells numbering about 200 million yielded approximately 120 million unique TCR beta sequences in an earlier analysis. General study results and limits: Sequencing depth roughly uniform across donors was assumed in presence/absence analyses. Most TCR sequences proved rare, with some public TCRs found in many donors.

With 60 Vbeta and 13 Jbeta primers, the PCR was carried out. In the source study's methods: About 9.9 million shared chains were among some 75 million unique TCR beta chains counted in a later analysis. Sequenced by immunoSEQ multiplex PCR; TCRdb stores in-frame clones only, minus some. D and trimming were read from the DNA, whereas the V and J calls and clone size are those reported in that table. The sample lists 150,000 to 200,000 clones; about four fifths were seen once. As concerns this clone: Its antigen remains unidentified.

CDR1 SEHNR and CDR2 FQNEAQ come from the germline V gene (reference sequence). The CDR3 is 15 residues long. V lost 6 bases, J lost 3 bases, and 11 bases stayed unmatched. The sample consisted of PBMCs. V and J are TRBV7-9 and TRBJ2-7; 7 nucleotides line up with TRBD1. This sequence was found in a boy aged 2-15 years in good health and CMV-seronegative. The CDR3: CASSRTGTDNYEQYF. DNA for the CDR3: TGTGCCAGCAGTCGAACCGGGACAGACAACTACGAGCAGTACTTC. Together with reference TRBV7-9 and TRBJ2-7, the CDR3 gives the full variable domain: DTGVSQNPRHKITKRGQNVTFRCDPISEHNRLYWYRQTLGQGPEFLTYFQNEAQLEKSRLLSDRFSAERPKGSFSTLEIQRTEQGDSAMYLCASSRTGTDNYEQYFGPGTRLTVT.